This TCR beta chain was observed in a study of blood T cells in healthy people across ages (dated by TCRdb to between 2014 and 2017). The study in broad terms: In model experiments, template switching captured roughly one uniquely barcoded TCR beta cDNA molecule for every two T cells. Four age groups were formed from the donors: young (average approximately 15 years), middle-aged (approximately 40), aged (roughly 56) and long-lived (approximately 80). To track age-related changes in TCR beta repertoire diversity, the study relied on deep sequencing normalized with unique cDNA molecular identifiers. The study analyzed two additional independent replicas of 1 million unique cDNA reads from the same blood draw for two donors, one aged 18 to 29 and one aged 80 or older. To avoid experimental bias, donors of different ages were spread randomly across the sequencing lanes. Broad study findings and their caveats: The CMV infection status of donors was not known, potentially confounding age-related changes in expanded clonotypes. There was a strong correlation between observed TCR beta diversity and the percentage of naive T cells measured by flow cytometry. As age increased, observed TCR beta diversity per million T cells dropped in a roughly linear way, and a significant reduction was already evident by age 40. Compared with the aged group, more naive CD4+ T cells, fewer expanded clones and increased TCR diversity were shown by the long-lived group, suggesting age selection. Bulk unsorted PBMC profiling prevented conclusive comparison of naive and antigen-experienced compartments. Estimates of total diversity from one million sequenced T cells were regarded as lower bounds and underestimates.

The sample holds many counts of this clonotype. The target of this receptor is not known. There are no base qualities to consult, and no much larger clone falls within one base. The method behind the library was 5' RACE. The reads were generated on an Illumina HiSeq 2500. A second PCR of about 6 to 11 cycles was run with a J-beta primer mix and a sample-barcoded 5' primer. A template-switch 5' adaptor carrying 12 random nucleotides introduced a unique molecular identifier onto each TCR beta cDNA molecule. Each sample yielded at least 2.5 million CDR3-containing paired-end reads. First-strand cDNA synthesis was performed from all RNA using the Mint cDNA synthesis kit, with priming by a TRBC-specific oligonucleotide. Following uracil-DNA glycosylase treatment, a first 18-cycle PCR with universal primers M1SS and BC2_uni_R was performed on all cDNA. As for the original processing: For normalization, 1 million high-quality reads were randomly selected from each sample, with every read carrying a distinct molecular identifier. Instead of being binned into consensus sequences, reads with shared molecular identifiers were discarded. MiTCR, set to a Q25 quality threshold and the strictest error-elimination algorithm, was used for CDR3 identification, clonotype clustering and error correction. A nonparametric unseen species model using Euler transformation provided a lower-bound estimate of total TCR beta diversity. The public reads were reanalyzed by TCRdb: fastp trimming at Q25, MiXCR alignment, in-frame beta chains only. Rows are combined by CDR3 protein, so each entry shows the most common genes and DNA. Clone size and V and J calls follow TCRdb, not the original study. Counted in this sample were around 670,000 distinct CDR3 sequences; about 30% of them appeared once. The top ten constitute 15% to 17% of the sample.

The donors were roughly 40 Caucasian individuals from Russia, aged about 6 to 95 years, who were systemically healthy. Around 9.9 milliliters of peripheral blood were collected from each donor into EDTA-treated Vacutainer tubes. PBMCs were isolated by Ficoll-Paque density-gradient centrifugation, with at least 6 million obtained per sample. Trizol reagent was used to extract total RNA from the PBMCs, yielding at least 5.5 micrograms per sample. For every donor, flow cytometry on a PBMC aliquot measured the percentage of naive CD45RAhigh/CD27high T cells. Trimming at the junction amounts to 5 bases on V and 5 bases on J, and the germline ends lie 13 bases apart. Based on the germline V gene, the CDR1 and CDR2 sequences are SGHNT and YENEEA. The CDR3 spans 14 residues, from the cysteine through the phenylalanine. The CDR3 DNA has 42 bases and is translated from base 1.

The sequenced sample was blood. The source is a woman older than 75 in good health. Here the chain combines TRBV11-3 and TRBJ2-1, with a weak D call of TRBD1 (6 bases match). CDR3 reads: CASSRVQGNNEQFF. In nucleotides, the sequence is TGTGCCAGCAGCCGGGTTCAGGGGAACAATGAGCAGTTCTTC.